Listed below are T cell receptor beta chains from one sample, sequenced in a study of blood T cell repertoires in COVID-19. The table came from immunoSEQ multiplex PCR; TCRdb's copy has only in-frame clones and leaves some out. The profile covers a few hundred thousand clones, with over 75% appearing a single time and roughly a sixth taken by the ten largest. The source material was peripheral blood. These receptors came from a man aged 50 or older with COVID-19, enrolled during active disease. Both conserved end residues are part of each CDR3. The order of the fields is J gene, D gene, V gene, clone size, CDR3 protein, CDR3 DNA. The D gene is left open where the match is weak. Expanded clones get a size class; other rows say once, few or many, or leave the size out.

>TRBJ1-5|-|TRBV7-6|-
CASSLAQGGQPQHF
TGTGCCAGCAGCTTAGCGCAGGGCGGACAGCCCCAGCATTTT
>TRBJ1-1|-|TRBV7-9|-
CASSLPVNTEAFF
TGTGCCAGCAGCTTACCGGTGAACACTGAAGCTTTCTTT
>TRBJ1-1|-|TRBV28|-
CASSFRSTEAFF
TGTGCCAGCAGTTTTAGAAGCACTGAAGCTTTCTTT
>TRBJ2-3|-|TRBV7-3|-
CASSSIAGTDTQYF
TGTGCCAGCAGCTCAATAGCGGGCACAGATACGCAGTATTTT
>TRBJ2-1|TRBD2|TRBV11-2|-
CASSLDQRGAYEQFF
TGTGCCAGCAGCTTAGATCAGCGGGGGGCGTATGAGCAGTTCTTC
>TRBJ1-1|TRBD1|TRBV7-2|-
CASSAGQSLEAFF
TGTGCCAGCAGCGCGGGACAGAGCCTTGAAGCTTTCTTT
>TRBJ1-1|-|TRBV5-4|-
CASSLAGRHHTEAFF
TGTGCCAGCAGCTTGGCTGGGAGGCACCACACTGAAGCTTTCTTT
>TRBJ2-2|TRBD1|TRBV2|-
CASSPGTGPGELFF
TGTGCCAGCAGTCCCGGGACAGGGCCCGGGGAGCTGTTTTTT
>TRBJ2-7|-|TRBV5-1|once
CASSPARGSYEQYF
TGCGCCAGCAGCCCTGCGCGGGGCTCCTACGAGCAGTACTTC
>TRBJ2-7|-|TRBV23-1|-
CASIIRDGGYEQYF
TGCGCCAGCATTATCCGGGACGGGGGATACGAGCAGTACTTC
>TRBJ1-5|-|TRBV5-1|-
CASSEGTNQPQHF
TGCGCCAGCAGCGAGGGTACAAATCAGCCCCAGCATTTT
>TRBJ2-2|-|TRBV7-6|-
CASSLAGTVNTGELFF
TGTGCCAGTAGCTTAGCGGGGACAGTGAACACCGGGGAGCTGTTTTTT
>TRBJ2-7|-|TRBV2|-
CASSEVLGVGEQYF
TGTGCCAGCAGTGAAGTGTTGGGAGTGGGGGAGCAGTACTTC
>TRBJ2-2|TRBD2|TRBV6-4|-
CASSELAGGANTGELFF
TGTGCCAGCAGTGAACTAGCGGGGGGGGCGAACACCGGGGAGCTGTTTTTT
>TRBJ2-2|TRBD1|TRBV28|-
CASIPGQANTGELFF
TGTGCCAGCATCCCGGGACAGGCGAACACCGGGGAGCTGTTTTTT
>TRBJ1-1|TRBD1|TRBV5-4|once
CASSDRQGAEAFF
TGTGCCAGCAGCGATAGACAGGGAGCTGAAGCTTTCTTT